Shown below are 26 T cell receptor beta chains from a single sample sequenced in a study of CD8+ T cells in alopecia areata. RNA was extracted and reverse transcribed into cDNA as the sequencing template. Clones were sequenced by immunoSEQ multiplex PCR, and TCRdb holds only the in-frame ones, with some missing. The data show about 200,000 clones, roughly three fifths seen once. Specimen: CD8+ T cells sorted from blood. These receptor sequences come from a human donor in good health.

This chain uses TRBV29-1 with TRBJ2-3; TRBD2 is a possible D gene (6 bases). Between the trimmed V and J ends, which lost 4 bases and 2 bases, there was a span of 16 bases. This CDR3 contains 15 residues. Germline assignment: CDR1 SQVTM and CDR2 ANQGSEA. CDR3: CSVVRTNAPTDTQYF. Here the CDR3 DNA reads TGCAGCGTTGTTAGGACTAACGCGCCCACAGATACGCAGTATTTT.

With regard to this clone: Sequence at one end of the junction differs from germline and may be a read error. The genes are TRBV7-9 and TRBJ2-2; TRBD1 aligns across 12 bases. CDR1 SEHNR and CDR2 FQNEAQ come from the germline V gene (reference sequence). This CDR3 region has 15 residues. The CDR3 is CASSSGQGATGELFF. The DNA for the CDR3 is TGTGCCAGCAGCTCGGGACAGGGGGCGACCGGGGAACTGTTTTTT.

This clone was picked up a small number of times. The V gene is TRBV29-1, the J gene TRBJ1-1; D not resolved. The CDR3 length is 13 residues. The germline CDR1 and CDR2 sequences are SQVTM and ANQGSEA. The V and J ends lost 3 bases and 1 base respectively, with 9 bases between them. The CDR3 reads CSVESARNTEAFF. The CDR3 nucleotides are TGCAGCGTTGAGTCGGCCAGGAACACTGAAGCTTTCTTT. The variable domain in full, with the rest retrieved from reference TRBV29-1 and TRBJ1-1, is SAVISQKPSRDICQRGTSLTIQCQVDSQVTMMFWYRQQPGQSLTLIATANQGSEATYESGFVIDKFPISRPNLTFSTLTVSNMSPEDSSIYLCSVESARNTEAFFGQGTRLTVV.

This clone was seen just once. The sample carries other DNA sequences with the same CDR3. V and J are TRBV29-1 and TRBJ2-1; D might be TRBD1 or TRBD2, each matching 5 bases. The germline V gene encodes CDR1 SQVTM and CDR2 ANQGSEA. The CDR3 sequence is 12 residues long. Trimming pared 4 bases from V and 5 bases from J, leaving 9 bases between. The CDR3 here is CSVAGTDNEQFF. CDR3 nucleotides: TGCAGCGTTGCCGGGACCGACAATGAGCAGTTCTTC.

The rearrangement links TRBV6-1 to TRBJ2-7, with TRBD2 as a possible D gene (6 bases). This CDR3 spans 13 amino acids. Germline V lookup: CDR1 MNHNS, CDR2 SASEGT. V dropped 4 bases and J dropped 3 bases, with 10 bases sitting between them. CDR3 coding DNA: TGTGCCAGCAGTGGGGACTTGATCTACGAGCAGTACTTC. It is translated as CASSGDLIYEQYF.

The genes are TRBV5-4 and TRBJ1-6; a possible D gene is TRBD1 (5 bases). V was trimmed by 0 bases and J by 11 bases, leaving 9 bases between them. This CDR3 is built from 13 residues. In germline, CDR1 is SGHNT, CDR2 YYREEE (reference sequence). The DNA of the CDR3 is TGTGCCAGCAGCTTGGGGCCGGGACCACCCCTCCACTTT. Encoded protein: CASSLGPGPPLHF.

This sequence joins TRBV9 and TRBJ1-1, with 8 positions matching TRBD1. The CDR3 loop spans 13 amino acids. V shed 0 bases and J 8 bases; nucleotides not matched to a gene: 3. Looked up from germline, CDR1 is SGDLS and CDR2 is YYNGEE. CDR3 in amino acids: CASSVARTGEAFF. As DNA, the CDR3 is TGTGCCAGCAGCGTAGCCCGGACAGGGGAAGCTTTCTTT.

The chain uses TRBV11-3 and TRBJ2-4; either TRBD1 or TRBD2 may fit D (5 bases each). Germline V CDR1 and CDR2: SGHNT, YENEEA. This CDR3 has 14 amino acids. V gave up 5 bases and J gave up 7 bases, with 15 bases separating them. The CDR3: CASSARDASNIQYF. The CDR3 bases are TGTGCCAGCAGCGCCCGGGACGCCAGCAACATTCAGTACTTC.

This clone was counted a single time. The chain uses TRBV18 and TRBJ1-5, with D tentatively TRBD1 (6 bases). Germline V gives CDR1 KGHSH, CDR2 LQKENI. The CDR3 totals 15 residues. The V and J ends lost 2 bases and 4 bases respectively, with 12 bases between them. This CDR3 is CASSPSGVINQPQHF. CDR3 DNA: TGTGCCAGCTCACCATCAGGGGTTATTAATCAGCCCCAGCATTTT.

The rearrangement joins TRBV29-1 to TRBJ1-3; 7 bases fit TRBD1. V gave up 7 bases and J gave up 3 bases; unmatched junction bases: 9. The germline V gene encodes CDR1 SQVTM and CDR2 ANQGSEA. The length of the CDR3 is 14 residues. The DNA for the CDR3 is TGCAGCGCTAGGGACAGTCTCGATGGAAACACCATATATTTT. This translates into CSARDSLDGNTIYF.

The chain recombines TRBV6-6 with TRBJ1-2; the match to TRBD1 covers 7 bases. J was trimmed by 8 bases and V by 4 bases; bases with no gene match: 4. The CDR3 is 12 residues long. CDR1 is MNHNY and CDR2 is SVGAGI in the germline V gene (reference sequence). CDR3 nucleotides: TGTGCCAGCAGTTCTACAGGGGACGGCTACACCTTC. This encodes CASSSTGDGYTF.

The J gene is TRBJ2-2, the V gene TRBV5-6; tentatively, D is TRBD2 (5 bases). V was trimmed by 0 bases and J by 4 bases, leaving 10 bases between them. CDR1 SGHDT and CDR2 YYEEEE come from the germline V gene. The CDR3 contains 15 residues. CDR3 DNA sequence: TGTGCCAGCAGCTTGGGAGGAGCGGTCACCGGGGAGCTGTTTTTT. Amino acid sequence: CASSLGGAVTGELFF.

This clone was detected only a few times. This chain uses TRBV2 with TRBJ1-1; D unresolved. V was cut by 6 bases and J by 3 bases, with 20 bases left in between. CDR1 and CDR2 (germline): SNHLY, FYNNEI. The length of the CDR3 is 16 residues. This CDR3 is CASRDRYSSRDTEAFF. CDR3 nucleotides: TGTGCCAGCAGGGACCGTTATTCCTCTAGGGACACTGAAGCTTTCTTT.

The J gene is TRBJ2-7, the V gene TRBV14; D gene unclear. Trimming stripped 6 bases from V and 0 bases from J, with 9 bases between. Germline V gives CDR1 SGHDN, CDR2 FVKESK. This CDR3 is built from 13 residues. In DNA form, the CDR3 reads TGTGCCAGCAGTGGGCCTCTCTCCTACGAGCAGTACTTC. This sequence encodes CASSGPLSYEQYF.

The chain uses TRBV7-3 and TRBJ1-6; D is possibly TRBD1 (5 bases). V lost 2 bases and J 7 bases, leaving 9 bases between the germline ends. CDR3 length: 14 amino acids. Germline CDR1 is SGHTA and CDR2 is FQGTGA. CDR3 sequence: CASSLQGANSPLHF. The CDR3, as DNA: TGTGCCAGCAGCTTACAAGGGGCGAATTCACCCCTCCACTTT.

This clone was observed a few times. The chain couples TRBV27 to TRBJ2-1, with D unresolved. CDR3 length equals 12 residues. Germline V gives CDR1 MNHEY, CDR2 SMNVEV (reference sequence). The V end lost 4 bases, the J end lost 10 bases, and 11 bases lay between the germline ends. The CDR3 nucleotides are TGTGCCAGCAGTTCAGTTGAAAGGGAGCAGTTCTTC. It codes for CASSSVEREQFF.

CDR3 bases: TGTGCCTTCCAGGGCTCCAAAAACATTCAGTACTTC. It yields the protein CAFQGSKNIQYF. J is TRBJ2-4 and V is TRBV30, with D perhaps matching TRBD1 (5 bases). The CDR3 covers 12 residues. From germline, CDR1 is GTSNPN and CDR2 SVGIG (reference sequence). Trimming removed 7 bases at V and 2 bases at J, with 9 bases between.

The CDR3 nucleotides are TGCAGCGCCCCCCAGGAGAGGGGGACCCAGTACTTC. Translation: CSAPQERGTQYF. The V and J genes are TRBV29-1 and TRBJ2-5; D is tentatively TRBD1 or TRBD2 (5 bases each). The CDR3 runs to 12 residues. Trimming cost V 7 bases and J 7 bases, with 16 bases left between them. Germline CDR1 SQVTM, CDR2 ANQGSEA. The whole variable domain, filled in from reference TRBV29-1 and TRBJ2-5, reads SAVISQKPSRDICQRGTSLTIQCQVDSQVTMMFWYRQQPGQSLTLIATANQGSEATYESGFVIDKFPISRPNLTFSTLTVSNMSPEDSSIYLCSAPQERGTQYFGPGTRLLVL.

As for this clone: A junction boundary mismatches the germline segment, possibly from a read error. The chain is built from TRBV15 and TRBJ2-2; maybe TRBD1 (5 bases). CDR3 length equals 14 residues. Germline V gives CDR1 LNHNV, CDR2 YYDKDF (reference sequence). The CDR3 loop reads CATSRAGNAGELFF. DNA for the CDR3: TGTGCCACCAGCAGAGCAGGGAACGCCGGGGAGCTGTTTTTT.

The chain is built from TRBV9 and TRBJ1-2; 9 nucleotides match TRBD1. The trim removed 3 bases at V and 1 base at J, leaving 4 bases unmatched. Germline assignment: CDR1 SGDLS and CDR2 YYNGEE. This CDR3 is built from 15 residues. CDR3 nucleotide sequence: TGTGCCAGCAGCGGGAGGACAGGGGATAACTATGGCTACACCTTC. It is translated as CASSGRTGDNYGYTF.

The V gene is TRBV29-1, the J gene TRBJ2-2; no firm D call. Trimming left V 0 bases short and J 6 bases short, with 2 bases between. The CDR3 extends over 11 amino acids. Germline V CDR1 and CDR2: SQVTM, ANQGSEA. CDR3 residues: CSVEDAGELFF. DNA for the CDR3: TGCAGCGTTGAAGATGCCGGGGAGCTGTTTTTT.

This clone was counted a single time. The chain carries TRBV7-9 and TRBJ2-5, with TRBD2 matching over 7 bases. The CDR3 has 15 amino acids. The germline V gene has CDR1 SEHNR and CDR2 FQNEAQ (reference sequence). V gave up 5 bases and J gave up 1 base; unmatched junction bases: 7. CDR3 sequence: CASSLGLTTQETQYF. The CDR3 nucleotides read TGTGCCAGCAGCCTGGGACTAACAACCCAAGAGACCCAGTACTTC.

The CDR3 DNA follows: TGTGCCAGCAGCTTAGGGGCTTTGGCCGAGCAGTACTTC. Translation: CASSLGALAEQYF. The chain is built from TRBV11-2 and TRBJ2-7; D not certain. Per germline, CDR1 SGHAT and CDR2 FQNNGV. The CDR3 has 13 amino acids. V was pared by 1 base and J by 6 bases, with 10 bases between.

This clone was recorded many times. The rearrangement uses TRBV6-1 and TRBJ1-2; D is undetermined. The CDR3 loop spans 13 amino acids. Per germline, CDR1 MNHNS and CDR2 SASEGT. The ends were cut back, 6 bases at V and 4 bases at J, with 12 bases in the middle. The CDR3 reads CASSPGEVYGYTF. CDR3 bases: TGTGCCAGCAGCCCGGGAGAGGTCTATGGCTACACCTTC.

This clone showed up just once. For the CDR3, the DNA is TGTGCCAGCAGCCCCCCCAACAGCGCTTACGAGCAGTACTTC. It specifies CASSPPNSAYEQYF. The chain has TRBV5-6 and TRBJ2-7; D gene unclear. Germline CDR1 and CDR2: SGHDT and YYEEEE. Trimming took off 4 bases at V and 4 bases at J, with 15 bases between the two ends. The CDR3 loop spans 14 amino acids.

V gene TRBV27 combines with J gene TRBJ2-7; weak D call: TRBD1 (5 bases). CDR3 length: 14 amino acids. Germline V gene sequence: CDR1 MNHEY, CDR2 SMNVEV (reference sequence). V was pared by 2 bases and J by 7 bases, with 15 bases between. CDR3 residues: CASSLSSQGTEQYF. The CDR3 bases are TGTGCCAGCAGTTTAAGCTCGCAGGGCACGGAGCAGTACTTC.